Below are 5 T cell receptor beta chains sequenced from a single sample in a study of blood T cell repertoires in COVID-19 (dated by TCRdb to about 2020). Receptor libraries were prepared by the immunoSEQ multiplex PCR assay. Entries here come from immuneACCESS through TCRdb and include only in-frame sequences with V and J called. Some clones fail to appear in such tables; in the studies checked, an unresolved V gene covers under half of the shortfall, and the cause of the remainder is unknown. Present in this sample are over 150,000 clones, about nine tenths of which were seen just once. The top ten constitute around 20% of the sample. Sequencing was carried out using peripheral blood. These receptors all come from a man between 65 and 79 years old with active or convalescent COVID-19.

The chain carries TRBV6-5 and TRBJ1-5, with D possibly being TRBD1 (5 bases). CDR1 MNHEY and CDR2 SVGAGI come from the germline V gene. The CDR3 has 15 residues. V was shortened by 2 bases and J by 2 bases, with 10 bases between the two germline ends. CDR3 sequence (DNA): TGTGCCAGCAGTTACCGCGGGGACGGCAATCAGCCCCAGCATTTT. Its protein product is CASSYRGDGNQPQHF.

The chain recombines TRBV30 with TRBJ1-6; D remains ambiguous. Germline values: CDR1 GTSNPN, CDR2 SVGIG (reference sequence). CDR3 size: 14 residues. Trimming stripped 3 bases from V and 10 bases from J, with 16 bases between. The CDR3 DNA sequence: TGTGCCTGGAGGCATAGAGTCCTCACCTCACCCCTCCACTTT. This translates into CAWRHRVLTSPLHF. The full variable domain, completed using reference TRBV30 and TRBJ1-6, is SQTIHQWPATLVQPVGSPLSLECTVEGTSNPNLYWYRQAAGRGLQLLFYSVGIGQISSEVPQNLSASRPQDRQFILSSKKLLLSDSGFYLCAWRHRVLTSPLHFGNGTRLTVT.

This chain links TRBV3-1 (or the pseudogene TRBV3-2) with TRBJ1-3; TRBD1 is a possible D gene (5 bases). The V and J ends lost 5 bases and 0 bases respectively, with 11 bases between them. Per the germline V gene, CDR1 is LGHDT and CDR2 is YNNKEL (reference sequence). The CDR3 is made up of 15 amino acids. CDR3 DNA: TGTGCCAGCAGCTATAACAGGAACTCTGGAAACACCATATATTTT. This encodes CASSYNRNSGNTIYF.

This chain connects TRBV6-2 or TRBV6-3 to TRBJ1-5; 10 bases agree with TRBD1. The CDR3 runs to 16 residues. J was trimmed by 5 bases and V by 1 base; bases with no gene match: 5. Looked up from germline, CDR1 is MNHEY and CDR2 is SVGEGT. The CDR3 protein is CASSYYGQGGDQPQHF. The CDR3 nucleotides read TGTGCCAGCAGTTACTACGGACAGGGGGGAGATCAGCCCCAGCATTTT.

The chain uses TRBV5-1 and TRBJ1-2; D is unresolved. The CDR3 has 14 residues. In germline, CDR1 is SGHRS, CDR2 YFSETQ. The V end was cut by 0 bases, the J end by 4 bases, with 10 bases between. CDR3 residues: CASSLEAGGYGYTF. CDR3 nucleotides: TGCGCCAGCAGCTTGGAAGCGGGCGGCTATGGCTACACCTTC.